This TCR beta chain was recorded in a study of human T cells and chemical hapten exposure. The overall study: Patch tests containing 0.01% DPC, applied to the upper back, were read at 6 days. General observations from the study: TCRs exceeding 1 in 1000 frequency stayed unchanged with DPC sensitization. With patch test score, the counts of PT1 expanded TCRs showed a positive correlation.

CDR1 is MNHEY and CDR2 is SVGEGT in the germline V gene. The V end was cut by 6 bases, the J end by 2 bases, with 20 bases between. This CDR3 has 16 amino acids. Indicated time point: pre-sensitization, week 0. Noted treatment: therapeutic diphenylcyclopropenone sensitization with weekly scalp DPC. The total RNA was obtained from whole blood that was not fractionated. One entry per CDR3 protein results from TCRdb running MiXCR on the RACE reads. This sample has about 260,000 distinct CDR3 sequences; approximately 8.4% occur once, and the top ten carry 2% to 2.5%. Concerning this clonotype: The antigen is undetermined.

The receptor's source is a woman in her forties with alopecia areata. Some clones in this sample may be carry-over from other donors' samples. The gene calls are TRBV6-2 or TRBV6-3 and TRBJ2-7; D not resolved. Sequencing used whole blood, obtained in connection with sensitization to the hapten diphenylcyclopropenone (DPC). The CDR3 protein is CASSRPGLRQAYEQYF. The CDR3 DNA sequence: TGTGCCAGCAGCCGCCCAGGCCTCCGGCAGGCCTACGAGCAGTACTTC.